The 26 T cell receptor beta chains reported below all come from one sample, sequenced in a study of blood T cell repertoires in COVID-19. Generated by immunoSEQ multiplex PCR, the TCRdb table keeps only in-frame clones and is missing some. Among about 240,000 clones, about 82% were seen once, and the ten largest hold around 6.5%. Sample: peripheral blood. These TCRs come from a woman aged 55-75 years with active or convalescent COVID-19.

The chain is built from TRBV7-6 and TRBJ2-3; tentative D call: TRBD2 (6 bases). The CDR3 spans 17 residues. CDR1 and CDR2 (germline): SGHVS, FNYEAQ. Between the trimmed V and J ends, which lost 1 base and 2 bases, there was a span of 16 bases. The CDR3 sequence: CASSLVGSGGVTDTQYF. CDR3 DNA: TGTGCCAGCAGCTTAGTCGGTAGCGGAGGGGTCACAGATACGCAGTATTTT.

This clone came up once. This sequence joins TRBV9 and TRBJ2-2; 9 bases are shared with TRBD2. Germline CDR1 reads SGDLS; CDR2 reads YYNGEE. The CDR3 consists of 16 residues. V trimming: 0 bases; J trimming: 1 base; junction bases outside the gene matches: 1. CDR3 in DNA: TGTGCCAGCAGCGTAGTTAGCGGGAGGAACACCGGGGAGCTGTTTTTT. Translating gives CASSVVSGRNTGELFF.

The rearrangement uses TRBV30 and TRBJ2-1; 8 bases match TRBD1. V trimming: 7 bases; J trimming: 5 bases; junction bases outside the gene matches: 4. CDR3 size: 12 residues. Per germline, CDR1 GTSNPN and CDR2 SVGIG (reference sequence). CDR3 region: CAYDRGNNEQFF. Here the CDR3 DNA reads TGTGCCTACGACAGGGGTAACAATGAGCAGTTCTTC.

The V and J genes are TRBV28 and TRBJ2-5, with 8 nucleotides matching TRBD1. Germline V gives CDR1 MDHEN, CDR2 SYDVKM. The CDR3 spans 19 residues. Trimming took 1 base from V and 1 from J; bases not matched to a gene: 14. The CDR3 nucleotides are TGTGCCAGCAGTTTATATCTCGGACAGGGAGACAGCATCCAAGAGACCCAGTACTTC. Translating gives CASSLYLGQGDSIQETQYF.

The rearrangement links TRBV9 to TRBJ2-6, with a weak D call TRBD1 (5 bases). CDR1 and CDR2 from the germline V gene are SGDLS and YYNGEE. V shed 4 bases and J shed 4 bases, with 21 bases lying between them. This CDR3 spans 18 amino acids. The DNA for the CDR3 is TGTGCCAGCAGCCCTCAGGGATCCCAGTTGGGGGGGGCCAACGTCCTGACTTTC. Its protein product is CASSPQGSQLGGANVLTF.

The chain joins TRBV6-6 to TRBJ2-5, with 7 bases matching TRBD1. Germline CDR1 and CDR2: MNHNY and SVGAGI (reference sequence). The CDR3 runs to 14 residues. Unmatched junction bases numbered 9, after V lost 7 bases and J lost 4 bases. Written as DNA, the CDR3 is TGTGCCAGCACTAACACAGGGGTCGGAGAGACCCAGTACTTC. This translates into CASTNTGVGETQYF.

The chain joins TRBV2 to TRBJ1-4; perhaps TRBD1 as D (5 bases). CDR1 is SNHLY, CDR2 FYNNEI, per germline. The CDR3 has 13 amino acids. Trimming removed 7 bases from V and 8 bases from J, with 14 bases in between. The CDR3 is CASTLGVEEKLFF. The CDR3 DNA reads as TGTGCCAGCACTTTAGGGGTTGAGGAAAAACTGTTTTTT.

This rearrangement joins TRBV5-5 to TRBJ2-7; 8 bases are a match to TRBD1. Germline V gives CDR1 SGHKS, CDR2 YYEKEE (reference sequence). V was clipped by 0 bases and J by 0 bases; unmatched bases: 2. The CDR3 consists of 15 residues. The CDR3 reads CASSLGTGSSYEQYV. CDR3 DNA sequence: TGTGCCAGCAGCTTGGGGACAGGGAGCTCCTACGAGCAGTACGTC.

The table lists this clone with a few counts. This sequence joins TRBV6-6 and TRBJ1-1; the D is unclear. V lost 6 bases to trimming and J lost 6 bases, with 11 bases between them. Germline CDR1 and CDR2: MNHNY and SVGAGI (reference sequence). The CDR3 length is 12 residues. CDR3 sequence reads: CASSPVGSEAFF. CDR3 nucleotide sequence: TGTGCCAGCAGCCCTGTGGGCTCTGAAGCTTTCTTT.

This sequence joins TRBV2 and TRBJ1-2; 7 bases align to TRBD1. The CDR3 spans 14 residues. Germline lookup yields CDR1 SNHLY and CDR2 FYNNEI. V shed 2 bases and J 4 bases; nucleotides not matched to a gene: 4. The CDR3: CASSESRTGYGYTF. Written as DNA, the CDR3 is TGTGCCAGCAGTGAATCTAGGACAGGCTATGGCTACACCTTC.

This chain connects TRBV7-2 to TRBJ2-2, with D tentatively TRBD1 (5 bases). The CDR3 contains 16 residues. The ends were cut back, 5 bases at V and 1 base at J, with 14 bases in the middle. Germline CDR1 and CDR2: SGHTA and FQGNSA. The CDR3 sequence is CASSPTDTWNTGELFF. CDR3 bases: TGTGCCAGCAGCCCAACGGACACCTGGAACACCGGGGAGCTGTTTTTT.

This chain uses TRBV21-1 with TRBJ1-1; the table's D call, TRBD1, has no DNA check behind it. TRBV21-1 is listed as a pseudogene. The CDR3 is 18 amino acids. The DNA of the CDR3 is TGTGCCAGCAGCACTCCCGATATTGGGACAGCAGTCAACACTGAAGCTTTCTTT. It codes for CASSTPDIGTAVNTEAFF.

The CDR3, as DNA: TGTGCCAGCAGTTTAAGACAGGGGGGGGTCACCGGGGAGCTGTTTTTT. This translates into CASSLRQGGVTGELFF. The chain uses TRBV28 and TRBJ2-2; TRBD1 aligns across 9 bases. Germline V gene sequence: CDR1 MDHEN, CDR2 SYDVKM. This CDR3 contains 16 residues. Trimming at V came to 2 bases and at J to 4 bases, leaving 5 bases not matched to a gene.

This clone was observed once. The chain uses TRBV19 and TRBJ2-7; 12 bases are a match to TRBD2. Germline values: CDR1 LNHDA, CDR2 SQIVND (reference sequence). The ends lost 5 bases at V and 0 bases at J; junction bases unmatched: 8. The CDR3 is 17 amino acids. The CDR3 DNA follows: TGTGCCAGTAGTTTCCCAATGACTAGCGGGAGCTCCTACGAGCAGTACTTC. Its protein product is CASSFPMTSGSSYEQYF.

This clone was found a few times. The chain uses TRBV28 and TRBJ2-1; no definite D call. CDR3 length equals 17 residues. Germline V gives CDR1 MDHEN, CDR2 SYDVKM. Between the trimmed V and J ends, which lost 6 bases and 0 bases, there was a span of 18 bases. CDR3 amino acids: CASSLSGISSSYNEQFF. As DNA, the CDR3 is TGTGCCAGCAGCCTCAGTGGTATTTCTAGCTCCTACAATGAGCAGTTCTTC. Complete variable domain (other parts from reference TRBV28 and TRBJ2-1): DVKVTQSSRYLVKRTGEKVFLECVQDMDHENMFWYRQDPGLGLRLIYFSYDVKMKEKGDIPEGYSVSREKKERFSLILESASTNQTSMYLCASSLSGISSSYNEQFFGPGTRLTVL.

In its sample, this clone was seen once. This chain links TRBV7-8 with TRBJ1-2; TRBD1 aligns across 8 bases. V trimming: 3 bases; J trimming: 6 bases; junction bases outside the gene matches: 6. The CDR3 contains 14 residues. The V gene's germline CDR1 is SGHVS and CDR2 FQNEAQ. The CDR3 DNA sequence: TGTGCCAGCAGCTTCCTCAGGACAGGGAATGGCTACACCTTC. Amino acid sequence: CASSFLRTGNGYTF.

The chain recombines TRBV5-1 with TRBJ1-2; TRBD1 might be the D (6 bases). The CDR3 runs to 15 residues. V lost 1 base and J lost 4, with 14 bases in between. Germline V CDR1 and CDR2: SGHRS, YFSETQ. Here the CDR3 DNA reads TGCGCCAGCAGCTTGCGGACAGAAGCTGGCTATGGCTACACCTTC. Amino acid sequence: CASSLRTEAGYGYTF. The full variable domain, rest sourced from reference TRBV5-1 and TRBJ1-2, is KAGVTQTPRYLIKTRGQQVTLSCSPISGHRSVSWYQQTPGQGLQFLFEYFSETQRNKGNFPGRFSGRQFSNSRSEMNVSTLELGDSALYLCASSLRTEAGYGYTFGSGTRLTVV.

The genes are TRBV27 and TRBJ2-7; 14 bases fit TRBD2. Germline V gives CDR1 MNHEY, CDR2 SMNVEV (reference sequence). The CDR3 length is 15 residues. The ends lost 2 bases at V and 7 bases at J; junction bases unmatched: 4. CDR3 nucleotide sequence: TGTGCCAGCAGTTTAGGGACTAGCGGGAGACGTGAGCAGTACTTC. Translation gives CASSLGTSGRREQYF.

V gene TRBV5-1 combines with J gene TRBJ2-2; the D gene is possibly TRBD1 (6 bases). Germline values: CDR1 SGHRS, CDR2 YFSETQ. This CDR3 contains 17 residues. V was clipped by 0 bases and J by 7 bases, with 19 bases between them. The CDR3 region is CASSLEPVGRGNGELFF. The CDR3 nucleotides are TGCGCCAGCAGCTTGGAACCTGTCGGCAGGGGAAACGGGGAGCTGTTTTTT.

This rearrangement joins TRBV10-2 to TRBJ2-5, with D possibly being TRBD2 (6 bases). The germline V and J ends were trimmed by 4 bases and 4 bases, with 16 bases remaining between them. The germline V gene encodes CDR1 WSHSY and CDR2 SAAADI. This CDR3 contains 15 residues. This chain's CDR3 is CASSVQAGALETQYF. The CDR3 DNA sequence: TGCGCCAGCAGTGTACAAGCGGGCGCGTTAGAGACCCAGTACTTC.

The CDR3 nucleotides read TGTGCCAGCAGCTTGCTTGGAGCGGGGGGGGGAGATACGCAGTATTTT. Its translation: CASSLLGAGGGDTQYF. The chain employs TRBV5-4 and TRBJ2-3; 10 nucleotides agree with TRBD2. From germline, CDR1 is SGHNT and CDR2 YYREEE (reference sequence). CDR3 size: 16 residues. V lost 1 base and J lost 5; bases outside the gene matches: 7.

The chain is built from TRBV15 and TRBJ1-2, with a tentative D call TRBD1 (5 bases). Trimming left V 3 bases short and J 8 bases short, with 16 bases between. Per germline, CDR1 LNHNV and CDR2 YYDKDF (reference sequence). The CDR3 is 14 amino acids. The CDR3 sequence is CATSSLTGLRGYTF. The CDR3 bases are TGTGCCACCAGCAGTCTTACAGGTCTCAGAGGCTACACCTTC.

V and J are TRBV6-5 and TRBJ1-2; D is undetermined. This CDR3 is 12 amino acids long. Germline CDR1 MNHEY, CDR2 SVGAGI. Between the trimmed V and J ends, which lost 7 bases and 4 bases, there was a span of 10 bases. CDR3 amino acids: CASTTARYGYTF. The CDR3 DNA sequence: TGTGCCAGCACTACCGCACGCTATGGCTACACCTTC.

The J gene is TRBJ2-7, the V gene TRBV27; no firm D call. The germline V and J ends were trimmed by 3 bases and 0 bases, with 6 bases remaining between them. From germline, CDR1 is MNHEY and CDR2 SMNVEV (reference sequence). This CDR3 comprises 13 residues. The DNA for the CDR3 is TGTGCCAGCAGTTTTCAGGTCTCCTACGAGCAGTACGTC. Encoded protein: CASSFQVSYEQYV.

The gene calls are TRBV9 and TRBJ2-5; 9 positions agree with TRBD2. CDR1 is SGDLS, CDR2 YYNGEE, per germline. Unmatched junction bases numbered 13, after V lost 4 bases and J lost 3 bases. The CDR3 contains 17 residues. The CDR3 nucleotides read TGTGCCAGCAGCCTCCGTAATAGCGGGAGCAAGAAAGAGACCCAGTACTTC. This gives the protein CASSLRNSGSKKETQYF.

The rearrangement links TRBV6-5 to TRBJ1-5, with TRBD1 matching 10 bases. Germline CDR1 MNHEY, CDR2 SVGAGI. The J segment lost 7 bases and the V segment lost 0 bases, leaving 6 bases of the junction unmatched. The CDR3 has 16 residues. CDR3: CASSYSWDRGSQPQHF. The CDR3 nucleotides read TGTGCCAGCAGTTACTCCTGGGACAGGGGTTCCCAGCCCCAGCATTTT.